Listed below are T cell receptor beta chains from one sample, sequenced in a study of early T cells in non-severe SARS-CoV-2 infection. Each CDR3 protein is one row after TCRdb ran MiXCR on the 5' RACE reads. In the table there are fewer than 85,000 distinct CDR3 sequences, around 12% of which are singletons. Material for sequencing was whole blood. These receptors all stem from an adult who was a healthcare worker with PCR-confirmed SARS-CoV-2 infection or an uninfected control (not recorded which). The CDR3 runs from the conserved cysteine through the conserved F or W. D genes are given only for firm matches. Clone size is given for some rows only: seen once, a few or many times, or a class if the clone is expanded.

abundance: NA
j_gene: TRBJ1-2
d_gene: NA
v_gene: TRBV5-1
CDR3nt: TGCGCCAGCAGCTTGGAACCTAACTATGGCTACACCTTC
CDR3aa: CASSLEPNYGYTF

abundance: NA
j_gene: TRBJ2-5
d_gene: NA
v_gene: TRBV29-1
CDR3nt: TGCAGCGTTGACCGACGGGGGAGGGAGACCCAGTACTTC
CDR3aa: CSVDRRGRETQYF

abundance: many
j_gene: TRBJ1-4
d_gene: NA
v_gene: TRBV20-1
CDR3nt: TGCAGTGCTAGAGATCCAGGCAGGCTTGAGGAACTGTTTTTT
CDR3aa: CSARDPGRLEELFF

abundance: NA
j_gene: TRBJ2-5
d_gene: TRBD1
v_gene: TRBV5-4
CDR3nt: TGTCCCAGCAGCCCGGGACAGATACAAGAGACCCAGTACTTC
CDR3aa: CPSSPGQIQETQYF

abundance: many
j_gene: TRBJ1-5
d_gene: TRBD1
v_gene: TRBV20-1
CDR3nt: TGCAGTGGGATGTTAGGGGGCGCCGGCAATCAGCCCCAGCATTTT
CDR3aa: CSGMLGGAGNQPQHF

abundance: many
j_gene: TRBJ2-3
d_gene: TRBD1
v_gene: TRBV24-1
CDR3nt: TGTGCCACCAGTGATTATAGTCAAGGGACAGGGCGAGGAGATACGCAGTATTTT
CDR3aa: CATSDYSQGTGRGDTQYF

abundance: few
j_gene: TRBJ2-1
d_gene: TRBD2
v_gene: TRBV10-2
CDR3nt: TGCGCCAGCAGTGAGCTGGGACTAGAGAACAATGAGCAGTTCTTC
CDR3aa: CASSELGLENNEQFF

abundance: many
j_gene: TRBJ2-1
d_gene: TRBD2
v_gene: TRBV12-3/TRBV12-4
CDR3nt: TGTGCCAGCAGTTTGGGGAGGGCAATTAATGAGCAGTTCTTC
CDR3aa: CASSLGRAINEQFF

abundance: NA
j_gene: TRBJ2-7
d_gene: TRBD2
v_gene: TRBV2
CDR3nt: TGTGCCAGCCGAATAGCGGGAGCTTCCTACGAGCAGTACTTC
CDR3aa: CASRIAGASYEQYF

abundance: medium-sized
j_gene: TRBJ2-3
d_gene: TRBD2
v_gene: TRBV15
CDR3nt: TGTGCCACCAGCAGAGATAGCGGGGTCACAGATACGCAGTATTTT
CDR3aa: CATSRDSGVTDTQYF

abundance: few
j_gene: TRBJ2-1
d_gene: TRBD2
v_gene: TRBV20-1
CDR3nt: TGCAGTGCTAGAGATCGCATGACTAGCGGGGGGGCAAAGTCCTACAATGAGCAGTTCTTC
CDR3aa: CSARDRMTSGGAKSYNEQFF

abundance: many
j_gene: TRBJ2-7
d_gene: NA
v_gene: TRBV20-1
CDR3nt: TGCAGTGCCCACCAACAGGCCGCCTTCTCCTACGAGCAGTACTTC
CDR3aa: CSAHQQAAFSYEQYF

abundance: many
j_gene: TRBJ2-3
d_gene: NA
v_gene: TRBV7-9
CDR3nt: TGTGCCAGCAGACTACGACAGGTCAGCACAGATACGCAGTATTTT
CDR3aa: CASRLRQVSTDTQYF

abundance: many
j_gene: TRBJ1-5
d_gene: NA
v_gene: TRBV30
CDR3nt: TGTGCCTGGAGTAAAGGCTATAGCAATCAGCCCCAGCATTTT
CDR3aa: CAWSKGYSNQPQHF